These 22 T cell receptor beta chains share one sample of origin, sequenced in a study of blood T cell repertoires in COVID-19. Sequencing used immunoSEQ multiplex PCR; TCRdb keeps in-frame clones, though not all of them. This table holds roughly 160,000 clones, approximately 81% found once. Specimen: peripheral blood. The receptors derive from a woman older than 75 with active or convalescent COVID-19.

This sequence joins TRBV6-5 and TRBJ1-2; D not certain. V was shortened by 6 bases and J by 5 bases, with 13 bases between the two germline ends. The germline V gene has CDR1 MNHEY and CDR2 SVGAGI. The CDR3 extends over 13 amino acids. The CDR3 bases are TGTGCCAGCAGGGTGTCGGACTCGTATGGCTACACCTTC. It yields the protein CASRVSDSYGYTF.

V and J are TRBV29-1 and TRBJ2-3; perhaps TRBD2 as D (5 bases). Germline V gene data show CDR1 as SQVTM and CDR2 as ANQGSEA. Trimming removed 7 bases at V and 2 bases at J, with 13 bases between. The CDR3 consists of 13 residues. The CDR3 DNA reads TGCAGCGGAGGAGGCAGACCCACAGATACGCAGTATTTT. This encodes CSGGGRPTDTQYF.

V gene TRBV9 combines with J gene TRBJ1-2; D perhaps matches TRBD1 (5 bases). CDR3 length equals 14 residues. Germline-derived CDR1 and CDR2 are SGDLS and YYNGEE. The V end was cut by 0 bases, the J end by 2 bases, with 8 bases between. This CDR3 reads CASSVARANYGYTF. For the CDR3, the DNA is TGTGCCAGCAGCGTAGCCAGGGCCAACTATGGCTACACCTTC.

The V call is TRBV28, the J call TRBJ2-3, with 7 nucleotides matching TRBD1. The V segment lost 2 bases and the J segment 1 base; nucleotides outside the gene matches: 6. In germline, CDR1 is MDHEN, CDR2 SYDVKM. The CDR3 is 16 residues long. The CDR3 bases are TGTGCCAGCAGTTTAGGAGTTAGGGGGCGCACAGATACGCAGTATTTT. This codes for CASSLGVRGRTDTQYF. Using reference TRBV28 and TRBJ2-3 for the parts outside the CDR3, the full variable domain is DVKVTQSSRYLVKRTGEKVFLECVQDMDHENMFWYRQDPGLGLRLIYFSYDVKMKEKGDIPEGYSVSREKKERFSLILESASTNQTSMYLCASSLGVRGRTDTQYFGPGTRLTVL.

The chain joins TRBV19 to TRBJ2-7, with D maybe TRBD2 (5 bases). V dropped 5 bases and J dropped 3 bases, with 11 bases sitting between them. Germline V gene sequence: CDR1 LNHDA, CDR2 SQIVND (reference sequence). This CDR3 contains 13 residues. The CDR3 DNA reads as TGTGCCAGTAGTTCCGGACTGGGCTACGAGCAGTACTTC. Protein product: CASSSGLGYEQYF.

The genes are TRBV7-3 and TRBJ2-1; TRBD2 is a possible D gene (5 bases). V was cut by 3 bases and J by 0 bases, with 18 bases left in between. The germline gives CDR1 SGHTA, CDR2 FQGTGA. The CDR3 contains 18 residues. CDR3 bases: TGTGCCAGCAGCTTTGATACGGGGTATCCGAGCTCCTACAATGAGCAGTTCTTC. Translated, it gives CASSFDTGYPSSYNEQFF.

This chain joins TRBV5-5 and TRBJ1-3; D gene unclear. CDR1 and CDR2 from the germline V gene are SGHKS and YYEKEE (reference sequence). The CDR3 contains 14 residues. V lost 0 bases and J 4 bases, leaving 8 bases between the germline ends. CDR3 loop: CASSLGGSGNTIYF. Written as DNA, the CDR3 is TGTGCCAGCAGCTTGGGAGGGTCCGGAAACACCATATATTTT.

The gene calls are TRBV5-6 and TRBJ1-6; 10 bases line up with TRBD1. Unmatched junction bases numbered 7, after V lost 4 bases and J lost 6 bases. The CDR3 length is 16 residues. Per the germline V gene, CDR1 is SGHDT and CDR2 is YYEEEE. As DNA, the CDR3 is TGTGCCAGCAGCCTAGGCAGGACAGGGGGTAATTCACCCCTCCACTTT. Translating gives CASSLGRTGGNSPLHF.

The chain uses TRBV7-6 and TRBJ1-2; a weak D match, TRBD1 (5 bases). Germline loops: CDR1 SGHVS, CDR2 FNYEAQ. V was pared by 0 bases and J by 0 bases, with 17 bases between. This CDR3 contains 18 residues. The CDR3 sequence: CASSLARPGQGANYGYTF. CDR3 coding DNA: TGTGCCAGCAGCTTAGCGAGACCCGGGCAGGGCGCTAACTATGGCTACACCTTC.

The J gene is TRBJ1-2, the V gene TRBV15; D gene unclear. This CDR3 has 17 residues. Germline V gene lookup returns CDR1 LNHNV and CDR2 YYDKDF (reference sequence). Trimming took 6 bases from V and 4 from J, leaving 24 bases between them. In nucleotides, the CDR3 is TGTGCCACCAGTCGTACTCCGGGAGCATTGGACCCCTATGGCTACACCTTC. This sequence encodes CATSRTPGALDPYGYTF.

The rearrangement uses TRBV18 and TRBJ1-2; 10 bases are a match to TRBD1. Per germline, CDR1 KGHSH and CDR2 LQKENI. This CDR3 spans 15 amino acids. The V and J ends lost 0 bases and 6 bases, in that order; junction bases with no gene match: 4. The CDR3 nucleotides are TGTGCCAGCTCACCACCGACAGGGGGCGTGGATGGCTACACCTTC. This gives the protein CASSPPTGGVDGYTF.

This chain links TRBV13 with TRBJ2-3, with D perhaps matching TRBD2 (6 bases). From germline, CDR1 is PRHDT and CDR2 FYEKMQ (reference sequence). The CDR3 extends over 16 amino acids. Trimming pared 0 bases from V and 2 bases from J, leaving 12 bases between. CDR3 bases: TGTGCCAGCAGCTTAGGTAGTAGCGGCCTCACAGATACGCAGTATTTT. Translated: CASSLGSSGLTDTQYF. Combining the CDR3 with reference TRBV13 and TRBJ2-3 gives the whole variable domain AAGVIQSPRHLIKEKRETATLKCYPIPRHDTVYWYQQGPGQDPQFLISFYEKMQSDKGSIPDRFSAQQFSDYHSELNMSSLELGDSALYFCASSLGSSGLTDTQYFGPGTRLTVL.

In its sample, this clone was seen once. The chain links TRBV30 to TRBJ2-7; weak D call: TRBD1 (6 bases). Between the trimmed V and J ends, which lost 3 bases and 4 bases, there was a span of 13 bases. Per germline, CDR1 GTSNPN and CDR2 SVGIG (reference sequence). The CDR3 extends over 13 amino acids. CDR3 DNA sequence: TGTGCCTGGAGCGATGGACAGTTGTACGAGCAGTACTTC. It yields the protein CAWSDGQLYEQYF.

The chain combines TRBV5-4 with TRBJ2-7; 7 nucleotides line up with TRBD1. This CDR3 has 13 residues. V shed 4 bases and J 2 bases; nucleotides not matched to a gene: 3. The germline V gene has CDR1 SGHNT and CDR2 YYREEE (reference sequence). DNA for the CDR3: TGTGCCAGCAGCAGGGGACAGCCCTACGAGCAGTACTTC. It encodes CASSRGQPYEQYF.

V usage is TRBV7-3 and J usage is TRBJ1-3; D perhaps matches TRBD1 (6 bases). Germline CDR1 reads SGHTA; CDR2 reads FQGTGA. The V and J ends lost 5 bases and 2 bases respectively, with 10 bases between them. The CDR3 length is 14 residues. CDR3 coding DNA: TGTGCCAGCAGCCCAGGGGTACCTGGAAACACCATATATTTT. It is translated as CASSPGVPGNTIYF.

CDR3 DNA: TGCGCCAGCAGCTTGCGAAGCGCTAACTATGGCTACACCTTC. Encoded protein: CASSLRSANYGYTF. The V gene is TRBV5-1, the J gene TRBJ1-2; the D is unclear. The CDR3 extends over 14 amino acids. The V end lost 1 base, the J end lost 0 bases, and 7 bases lay between the germline ends. Per the germline V gene, CDR1 is SGHRS and CDR2 is YFSETQ.

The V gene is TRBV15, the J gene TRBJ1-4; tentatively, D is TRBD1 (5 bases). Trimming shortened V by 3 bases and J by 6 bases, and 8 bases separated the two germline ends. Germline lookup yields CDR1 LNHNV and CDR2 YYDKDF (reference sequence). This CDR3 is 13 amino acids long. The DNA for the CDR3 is TGTGCCACCAGCAGGGGGCAGGATGAAAAACTGTTTTTT. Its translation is CATSRGQDEKLFF.

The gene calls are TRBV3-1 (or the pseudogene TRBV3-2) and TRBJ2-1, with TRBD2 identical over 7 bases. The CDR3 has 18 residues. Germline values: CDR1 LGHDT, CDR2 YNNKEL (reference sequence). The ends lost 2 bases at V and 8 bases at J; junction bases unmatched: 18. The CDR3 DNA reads TGTGCCAGCAGCCAAAGTACGCGGGCTAGCGGTCTTCTTGATGAGCAGTTCTTC. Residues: CASSQSTRASGLLDEQFF.

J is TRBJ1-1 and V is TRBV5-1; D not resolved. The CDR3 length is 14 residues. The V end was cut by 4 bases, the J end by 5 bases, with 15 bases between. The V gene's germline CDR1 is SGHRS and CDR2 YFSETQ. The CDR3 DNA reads TGCGCCAGCAGCCCGAGGGCCGGTGGGACTGAAGCTTTCTTT. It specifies CASSPRAGGTEAFF. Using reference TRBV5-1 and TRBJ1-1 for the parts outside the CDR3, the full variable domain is KAGVTQTPRYLIKTRGQQVTLSCSPISGHRSVSWYQQTPGQGLQFLFEYFSETQRNKGNFPGRFSGRQFSNSRSEMNVSTLELGDSALYLCASSPRAGGTEAFFGQGTRLTVV.

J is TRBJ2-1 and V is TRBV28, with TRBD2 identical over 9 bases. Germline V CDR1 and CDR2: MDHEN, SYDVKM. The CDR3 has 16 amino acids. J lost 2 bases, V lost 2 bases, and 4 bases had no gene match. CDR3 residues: CASSLAASGTYNEQFF. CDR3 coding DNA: TGTGCCAGCAGTTTAGCGGCTAGCGGGACCTACAATGAGCAGTTCTTC.

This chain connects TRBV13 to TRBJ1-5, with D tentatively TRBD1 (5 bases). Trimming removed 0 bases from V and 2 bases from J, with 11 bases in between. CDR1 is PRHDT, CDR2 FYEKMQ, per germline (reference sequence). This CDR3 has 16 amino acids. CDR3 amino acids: CASSLGGQNRNQPQHF. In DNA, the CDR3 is TGTGCCAGCAGCTTAGGGGGGCAGAACCGCAATCAGCCCCAGCATTTT.

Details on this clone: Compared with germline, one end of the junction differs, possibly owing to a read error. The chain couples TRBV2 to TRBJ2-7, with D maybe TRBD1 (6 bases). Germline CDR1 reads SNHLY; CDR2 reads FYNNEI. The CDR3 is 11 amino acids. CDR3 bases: TGTGCCAGCAGCCCGGGACACCCGTCAGGGTTC. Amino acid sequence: CASSPGHPSGF.